This T cell receptor beta chain originates from a study of shared clonotypes between healthy human individuals. Genomic DNA (from each subset) was split evenly across several immunoSEQ plates. Around 300 ng DNA, some 30,000 T cell genomes, went into unsorted PBMC replicate PCRs. DNA from unsorted PBMC was sequenced on ten immunoSEQ deep assay plates. Some clones are missing from TCRdb's copy, which holds only in-frame ones; the method was immunoSEQ multiplex PCR. The data show roughly 500,000 clones, 79% seen once. Trimming took off 5 bases at V and 2 bases at J, with 10 bases between the two ends. In germline, CDR1 is SGHTA, CDR2 FQGNSA. The CDR3 is 14 amino acids.

The sequence came from a woman aged 40 to 50 in good health. Some clones in this sample may be carry-over from other donors' samples. The rearrangement joins TRBV7-2 to TRBJ1-3; the D gene is possibly TRBD1 (6 bases). The sequenced material came from PBMCs. The CDR3 region has the DNA TGTGCCAGCAGCCCTACAGGGACTGGAAACACCATATATTTT. Translating gives CASSPTGTGNTIYF. The full variable domain, rest sourced from reference TRBV7-2 and TRBJ1-3, is GAGVSQSPSNKVTEKGKDVELRCDPISGHTALYWYRQSLGQGLEFLIYFQGNSAPDKSGLPSDRFSAERTGGSVSTLTIQRTQQEDSAVYLCASSPTGTGNTIYFGEGSWLTVV.